These T cell receptor beta chains were read from a single sample in a study of blood T cell repertoires in COVID-19. Profiling relied on immunoSEQ multiplex PCR, and the TCRdb table lists in-frame clones only, not all of them. The repertoire holds about 190,000 clones, with 85% to 90% as singletons. The sample consisted of peripheral blood. All receptors come from a man between 18 and 29 years old with active or convalescent COVID-19. CDR3s include the opening cysteine and the closing phenylalanine or tryptophan.

V: TRBV19; J: TRBJ2-7; CDR3: CASSIGTGEQYF
V: TRBV11-1; J: TRBJ2-7; CDR3: CASSLETSRYEQYF
V: TRBV6-4; J: TRBJ1-1; CDR3: CASSRAPNTEAFF
V: TRBV4-1; J: TRBJ1-5; CDR3: CASSQEMGDYSNQPQHF
V: TRBV5-4; J: TRBJ1-2; CDR3: CASSLEQGSLGYTF
V: TRBV3-1/TRBV3-2; J: TRBJ2-7; CDR3: CASSGDRDDEQYF
V: TRBV5-1; J: TRBJ1-2; CDR3: CASSLEWDRTHYGYTF
V: TRBV6-4; J: TRBJ2-1; CDR3: CASSELAGVNNEQFF
V: TRBV19; J: TRBJ1-6; CDR3: CASSPTGGGSPLHF
V: TRBV6-5; J: TRBJ1-3; CDR3: CASRVGQSSGNTIYF
V: TRBV11-3; J: TRBJ2-7; CDR3: CASSLMDGGEQYF
V: TRBV6-5; J: TRBJ2-4; CDR3: CASRDSENIQYF
V: TRBV2; J: TRBJ1-2; CDR3: CASSEVWADTRDGYTF
V: TRBV9; J: TRBJ2-3; CDR3: CASSVDPVDTQYF
V: TRBV2; J: TRBJ2-2; CDR3: CASTRDRDTGELFF
V: TRBV5-8; J: TRBJ2-3; CDR3: CASSLVAATQYF
V: TRBV30; J: TRBJ1-2; CDR3: CAWSPDRGIDGYTF
V: TRBV5-4; J: TRBJ2-7; CDR3: CASSPGLAGTYEQYF
V: TRBV5-5; J: TRBJ1-5; CDR3: CASRVGGGNQPQHF
V: TRBV15; J: TRBJ2-7; CDR3: CATSRNPRVIGDEQYF
V: TRBV2; J: TRBJ1-2; CDR3: CASSVNYANYGYTF
V: TRBV7-9; J: TRBJ2-3; CDR3: CASSRGSSGRDTQYF
V: TRBV7-2; J: TRBJ2-3; CDR3: CASSFSTDTQYF
V: TRBV15; J: TRBJ2-7; CDR3: CATSRGGGWEQYF
V: TRBV30; J: TRBJ1-6; CDR3: CAWSVQLGDNSPLHF
V: TRBV19; J: TRBJ1-2; CDR3: CASSSSGYGYTF
V: TRBV6-5; J: TRBJ1-5; CDR3: CASRRSGINQPQHF
V: TRBV5-4; J: TRBJ2-1; CDR3: CASSARQGSSYNEQFF
V: TRBV19; J: TRBJ1-5; CDR3: CASSPARGRNQPQHF
V: TRBV9; J: TRBJ1-3; CDR3: CASSVGIQGSSGNTIYF